This entry describes one TCR beta chain. These data originate in a study of blood T cell repertoires in COVID-19. Looking at the study overall: From the United States, Italy and Spain came samples of acute and convalescent COVID-19.

V dropped 5 bases and J dropped 6 bases, with 11 bases sitting between them. This CDR3 contains 13 residues. Germline CDR1 reads SGHTA; CDR2 reads FQGTGA. Per the study methods: Estimation of nucleated cell counts relied on the amplification of reference gene primers. Libraries were prepared by immunoSEQ multiplex PCR; TCRdb keeps only in-frame clonotypes and omits some of them. Clone size and V and J calls were adopted from that table, with D and trimming inferred from the DNA. The sample consists of about 41,000 clones, 75% to 85% of them appearing once. Sequenced input: peripheral blood. The chain employs TRBV7-3 and TRBJ2-1; possibly TRBD2 for D (5 bases). This receptor was taken from an elderly man with acute or convalescent COVID-19. CDR3 sequence reads: CASSRLLANEQFF. CDR3 DNA: TGTGCCAGCAGCCGCTTGCTAGCCAATGAGCAGTTCTTC.